The clone carrying this TCR beta chain was observed once. V dropped 4 bases and J dropped 2 bases, with 19 bases sitting between them. The CDR3 has 16 residues. CDR1 and CDR2 (germline): SGDLS, YYNGEE. Clinical histories supplied by participants themselves formed the basis of cohort assignment. Recovered Cohort 3 donors showed two negative PCRs, clearance, or symptom resolution. Here immunoSEQ multiplex PCR was the method, and the copy in TCRdb shows in-frame clones only, minus some. The sample lists hundreds of thousands of clones, 75% to 90% occurring once. The data were taken from a study of blood T cell repertoires in COVID-19. Study details: PBMCs, B-cell-depleted T cells, or T cells provided the cDNA or gDNA that made up the material.

This receptor was obtained from a woman aged 40 to 50 who had recovered from COVID-19. The sequencing sample was made of PBMCs or T cells enriched from blood (not recorded which). The chain uses TRBV9 and TRBJ2-7, with a possible D match to TRBD2 (6 bases). DNA of the CDR3: TGTGCCAGCAGCCGTGAGTATTGGGACTCCACCTACGAGCAGTACTTC. Translated, it gives CASSREYWDSTYEQYF.